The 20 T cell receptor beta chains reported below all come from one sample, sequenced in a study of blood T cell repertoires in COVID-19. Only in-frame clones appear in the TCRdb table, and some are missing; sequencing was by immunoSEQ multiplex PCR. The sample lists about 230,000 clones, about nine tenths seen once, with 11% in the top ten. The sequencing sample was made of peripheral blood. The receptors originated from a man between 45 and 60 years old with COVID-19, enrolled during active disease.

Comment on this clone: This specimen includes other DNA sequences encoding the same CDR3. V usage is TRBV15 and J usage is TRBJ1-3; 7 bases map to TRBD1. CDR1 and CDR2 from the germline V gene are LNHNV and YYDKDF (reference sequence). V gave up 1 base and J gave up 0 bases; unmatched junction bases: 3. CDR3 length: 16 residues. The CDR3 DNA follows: TGTGCCACCAGCAGAGGACAGGGTAGCTCTGGAAACACCATATATTTT. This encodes CATSRGQGSSGNTIYF.

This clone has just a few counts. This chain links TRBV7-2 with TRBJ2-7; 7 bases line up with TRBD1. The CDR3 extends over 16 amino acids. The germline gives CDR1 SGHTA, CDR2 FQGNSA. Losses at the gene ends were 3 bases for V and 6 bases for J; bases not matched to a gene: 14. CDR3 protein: CASSFYSGTVSVEQYF. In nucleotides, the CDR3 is TGTGCCAGCAGCTTTTACTCGGGGACAGTATCTGTCGAGCAGTACTTC.

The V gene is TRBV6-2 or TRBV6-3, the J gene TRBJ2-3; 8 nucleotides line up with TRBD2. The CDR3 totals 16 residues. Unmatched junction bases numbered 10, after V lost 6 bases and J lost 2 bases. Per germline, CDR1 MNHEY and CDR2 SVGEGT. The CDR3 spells CASSPLTSVYTDTQYF. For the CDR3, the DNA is TGTGCCAGCAGCCCCCTGACTAGCGTTTACACAGATACGCAGTATTTT.

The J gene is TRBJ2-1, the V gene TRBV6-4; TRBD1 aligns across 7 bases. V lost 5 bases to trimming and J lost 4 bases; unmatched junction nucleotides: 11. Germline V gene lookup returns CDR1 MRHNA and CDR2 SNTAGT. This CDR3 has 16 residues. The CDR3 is CASSPRRTGQYNEQFF. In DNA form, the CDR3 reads TGTGCCAGCAGTCCCCGCCGAACGGGACAGTACAATGAGCAGTTCTTC.

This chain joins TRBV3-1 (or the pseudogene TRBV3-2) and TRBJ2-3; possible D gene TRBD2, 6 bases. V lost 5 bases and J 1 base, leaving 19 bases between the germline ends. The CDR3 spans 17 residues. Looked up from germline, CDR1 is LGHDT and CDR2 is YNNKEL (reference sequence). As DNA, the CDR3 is TGTGCCAGCAGCGAAGGAGGGGCGACTAGTGGCACAGATACGCAGTATTTT. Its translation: CASSEGGATSGTDTQYF.

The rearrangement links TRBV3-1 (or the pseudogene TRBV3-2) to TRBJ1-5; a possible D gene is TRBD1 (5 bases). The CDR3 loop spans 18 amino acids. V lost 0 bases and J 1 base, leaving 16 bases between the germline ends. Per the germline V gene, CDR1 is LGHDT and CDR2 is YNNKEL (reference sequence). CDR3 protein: CASSQDRQGGISNQPQHF. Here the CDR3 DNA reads TGTGCCAGCAGCCAAGATCGTCAGGGAGGTATAAGCAATCAGCCCCAGCATTTT.

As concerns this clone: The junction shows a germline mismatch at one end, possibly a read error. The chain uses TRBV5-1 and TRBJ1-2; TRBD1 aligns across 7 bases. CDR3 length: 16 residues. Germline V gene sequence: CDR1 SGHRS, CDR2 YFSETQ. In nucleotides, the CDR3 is TGCGCCAGCAGCTTGGGAGTGGGTGAGACAGGGACCTACTCAGACTTC. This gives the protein CASSLGVGETGTYSDF. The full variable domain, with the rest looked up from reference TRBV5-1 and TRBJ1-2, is KAGVTQTPRYLIKTRGQQVTLSCSPISGHRSVSWYQQTPGQGLQFLFEYFSETQRNKGNFPGRFSGRQFSNSRSEMNVSTLELGDSALYLCASSLGVGETGTYSDFGSGTRLTVV.

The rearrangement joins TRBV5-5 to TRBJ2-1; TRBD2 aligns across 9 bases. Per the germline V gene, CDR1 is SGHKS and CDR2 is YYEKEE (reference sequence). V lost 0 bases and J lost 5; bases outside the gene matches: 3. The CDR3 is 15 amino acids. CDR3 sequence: CASSLGASGNNEQFF. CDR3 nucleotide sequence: TGTGCCAGCAGCTTGGGGGCTAGCGGGAACAATGAGCAGTTCTTC.

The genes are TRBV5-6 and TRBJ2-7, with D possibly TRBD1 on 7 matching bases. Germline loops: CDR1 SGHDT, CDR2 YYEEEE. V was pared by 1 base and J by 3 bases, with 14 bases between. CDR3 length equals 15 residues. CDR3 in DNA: TGTGCCAGCAGCTTGAAGCCGCAGGGGGGCTACGAGCAGTACTTC. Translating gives CASSLKPQGGYEQYF.

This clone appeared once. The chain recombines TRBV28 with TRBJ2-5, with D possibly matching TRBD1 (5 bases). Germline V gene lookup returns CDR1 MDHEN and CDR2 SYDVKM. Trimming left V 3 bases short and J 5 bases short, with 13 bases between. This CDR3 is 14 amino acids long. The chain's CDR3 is CASSFQGTWETQYF. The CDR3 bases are TGTGCCAGCAGTTTCCAGGGCACATGGGAGACCCAGTACTTC.

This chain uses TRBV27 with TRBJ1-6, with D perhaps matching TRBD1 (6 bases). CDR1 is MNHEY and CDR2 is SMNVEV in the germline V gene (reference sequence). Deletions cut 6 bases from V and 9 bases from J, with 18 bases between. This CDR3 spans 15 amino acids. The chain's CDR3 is CASRINRVWGSPLHF. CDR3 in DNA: TGTGCCAGCAGGATTAACAGGGTCTGGGGTTCACCCCTCCACTTT.

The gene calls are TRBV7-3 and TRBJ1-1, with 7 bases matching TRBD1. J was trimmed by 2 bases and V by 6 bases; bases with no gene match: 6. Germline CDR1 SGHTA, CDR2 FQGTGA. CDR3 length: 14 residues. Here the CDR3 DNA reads TGTGCCAGCAGGGGGGACAGCCGTAACACTGAAGCTTTCTTT. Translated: CASRGDSRNTEAFF.

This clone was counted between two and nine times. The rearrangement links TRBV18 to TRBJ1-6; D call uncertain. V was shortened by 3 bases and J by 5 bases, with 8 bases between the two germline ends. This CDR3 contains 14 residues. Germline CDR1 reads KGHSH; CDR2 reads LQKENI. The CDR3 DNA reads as TGTGCCAGCTCACCTAGACGGGATAATTCACCCCTCCACTTT. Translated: CASSPRRDNSPLHF.

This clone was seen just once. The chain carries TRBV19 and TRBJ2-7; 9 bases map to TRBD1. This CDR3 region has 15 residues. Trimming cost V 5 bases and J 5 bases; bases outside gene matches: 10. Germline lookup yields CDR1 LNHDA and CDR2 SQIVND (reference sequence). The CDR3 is CASSRRDRVVNEQYF. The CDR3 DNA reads TGTGCCAGTAGTCGACGGGACAGGGTAGTGAACGAGCAGTACTTC. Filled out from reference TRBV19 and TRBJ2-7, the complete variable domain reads DGGITQSPKYLFRKEGQNVTLSCEQNLNHDAMYWYRQDPGQGLRLIYYSQIVNDFQKGDIAEGYSVSREKKESFPLTVTSAQKNPTAFYLCASSRRDRVVNEQYFGPGTRLTVT.

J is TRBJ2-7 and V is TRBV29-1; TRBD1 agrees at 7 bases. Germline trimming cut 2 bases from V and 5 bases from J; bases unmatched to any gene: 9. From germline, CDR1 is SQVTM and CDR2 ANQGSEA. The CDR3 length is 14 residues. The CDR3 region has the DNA TGCAGCGTTGAATGGGTAGCAGGGGGAGACGAGCAGTACTTC. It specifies CSVEWVAGGDEQYF.

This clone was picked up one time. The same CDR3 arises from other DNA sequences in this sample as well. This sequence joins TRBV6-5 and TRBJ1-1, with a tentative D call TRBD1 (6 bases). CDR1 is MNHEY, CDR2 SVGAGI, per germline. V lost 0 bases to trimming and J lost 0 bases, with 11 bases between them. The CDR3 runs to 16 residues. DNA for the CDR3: TGTGCCAGCAGTTACTCTGGGGGCCCTTTGAACACTGAAGCTTTCTTT. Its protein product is CASSYSGGPLNTEAFF.

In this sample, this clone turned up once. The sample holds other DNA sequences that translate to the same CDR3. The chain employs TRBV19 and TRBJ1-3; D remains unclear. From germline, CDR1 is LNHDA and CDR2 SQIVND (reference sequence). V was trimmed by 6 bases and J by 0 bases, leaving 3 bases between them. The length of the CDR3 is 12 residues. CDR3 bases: TGTGCCAGTAGCCTCTCTGGAAACACCATATATTTT. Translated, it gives CASSLSGNTIYF.

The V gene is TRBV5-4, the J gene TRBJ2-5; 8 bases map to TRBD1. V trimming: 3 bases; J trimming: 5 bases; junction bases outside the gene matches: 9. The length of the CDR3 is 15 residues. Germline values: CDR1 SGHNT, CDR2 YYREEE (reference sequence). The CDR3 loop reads CASSYGQGALETQYF. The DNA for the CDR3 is TGTGCCAGCAGCTACGGACAGGGTGCCTTGGAGACCCAGTACTTC. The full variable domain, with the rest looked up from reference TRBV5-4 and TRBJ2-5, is ETGVTQSPTHLIKTRGQQVTLRCSSQSGHNTVSWYQQALGQGPQFIFQYYREEENGRGNFPPRFSGLQFPNYSSELNVNALELDDSALYLCASSYGQGALETQYFGPGTRLLVL.

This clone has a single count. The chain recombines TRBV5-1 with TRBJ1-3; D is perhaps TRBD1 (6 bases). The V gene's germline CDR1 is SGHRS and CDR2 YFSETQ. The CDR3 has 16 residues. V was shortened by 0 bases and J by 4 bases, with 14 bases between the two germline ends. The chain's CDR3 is CASSLEPGEGGNTIYF. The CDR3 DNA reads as TGCGCCAGCAGCTTGGAACCAGGGGAAGGAGGAAACACCATATATTTT. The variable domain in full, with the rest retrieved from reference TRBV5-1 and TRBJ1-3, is KAGVTQTPRYLIKTRGQQVTLSCSPISGHRSVSWYQQTPGQGLQFLFEYFSETQRNKGNFPGRFSGRQFSNSRSEMNVSTLELGDSALYLCASSLEPGEGGNTIYFGEGSWLTVV.

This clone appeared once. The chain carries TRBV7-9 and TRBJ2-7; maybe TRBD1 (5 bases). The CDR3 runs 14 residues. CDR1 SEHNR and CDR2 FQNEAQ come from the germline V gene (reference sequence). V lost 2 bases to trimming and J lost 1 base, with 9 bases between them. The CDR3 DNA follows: TGTGCCAGCAGCTTATCCCCAGGGTCCTACGAGCAGTACTTC. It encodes CASSLSPGSYEQYF.